These T cell receptor beta chains were read from a single sample in a study of CD8 T cells in Susac syndrome. TCRdb recomputed calls from the immunoSEQ multiplex PCR reads with MiXCR, one row per CDR3 protein. This table holds roughly 120,000 distinct CDR3 sequences, around 95% found once. The sample was CD4+ T cells from PBMCs. These receptors all come from a human donor in good health. CDR3s include the opening cysteine and the closing phenylalanine or tryptophan.

TRBJ1-5,TRBV12-5,CATGIGRAGEQPQHF
TRBJ1-1,TRBV3-1,CASSYLPSSGGTEAFF
TRBJ1-5,TRBV2,CASSEARAGVQPQHF
TRBJ1-5,TRBV27,CASSSRSGNQPQHF
TRBJ2-5,TRBV7-2,CASSPNPGLQETQYF
TRBJ1-5,TRBV19,CASSIVLSGGNQPQHF
TRBJ2-7,TRBV18,CASSPPLTGALHEQYF
TRBJ2-1,TRBV7-2,CASSLWGLPNNEQFF
TRBJ2-3,TRBV6-5,CASGDASNTDTQYF
TRBJ2-7,TRBV3-1,CASTADYLSEQYF
TRBJ1-5,TRBV19,CASRGPFSNQPQHF
TRBJ2-5,TRBV25-1,CASSEGTRKETQYF
TRBJ2-1,TRBV13,CASSPRGSASYNEQFF
TRBJ2-1,TRBV7-2,CASRGGTLSRNEQFF
TRBJ2-3,TRBV20-1,CSAPYRDTQYF
TRBJ2-5,TRBV6-2/TRBV6-3,CASTRLAGGETQYF
TRBJ2-7,TRBV30,CAWRPTRGGLSYEQYF
TRBJ2-1,TRBV6-5,CASSPSASGSNEQFF
TRBJ2-5,TRBV6-1,CASTIPGGRETQYF
TRBJ2-2,TRBV12-5,CASAVTNTGELFF
TRBJ1-5,TRBV6-2/TRBV6-3,CASSYSTQSGQPQHF
TRBJ1-6,TRBV12-3/TRBV12-4,CASSLGQGSSPLHF
TRBJ2-2,TRBV9,CASSPLVVGLTGELFF
TRBJ2-7,TRBV28,CASSLPTNRRLSYEQYF
TRBJ2-7,TRBV18,CASSGTVVSYEQYF
TRBJ2-7,TRBV6-6,CASRGDYEQYF
TRBJ2-2,TRBV30,CAWSGTGNTGELFF
TRBJ2-1,TRBV29-1,CSVEVLGDEQFF
TRBJ2-7,TRBV6-5,CASTGRRPYEQYF
TRBJ2-7,TRBV5-1,CASSLQLASAYEQYF
TRBJ2-1,TRBV3-1,CASSQRTSGVEQFF